The clone carrying this T cell receptor (beta chain) was detected ten times or more. The antigen is unknown. V shed 0 bases and J 2 bases; nucleotides not matched to a gene: 6. Germline CDR1 reads MGHRA; CDR2 reads YSYEKL. The length of the CDR3 is 16 residues. These data belong to a study of T-cell memory formation after mild COVID-19. Study-level results: Pre-infection memory carried some responding clones, suggesting that cross-reactive memory joined. While clones contracting from day 15 to 85 were balanced between CD4 and CD8, later expanders leaned CD4+. Mainly in CM and EM were contracting CD4+ clones; CD8+ were in EMRA.

TCRdb re-called the 5' RACE reads through MiXCR, storing one row per CDR3 protein. The sample consists of about 470,000 distinct CDR3 sequences, 15% to 20% of them appearing once. The sequencing sample was made of PBMCs or a T cell subset sorted from them (not recorded which). This receptor was obtained from an adult woman who had mild COVID-19 (a few samples of this study predate the infection). Cell type and time point are not known. The V and J genes are TRBV4-1 and TRBJ2-7; 8 bases map to TRBD2. CDR3 region: CASSQESGGSPYEQYF. CDR3 sequence (DNA): TGCGCCAGCAGCCAAGAATCGGGGGGGTCCCCCTACGAGCAGTACTTC.